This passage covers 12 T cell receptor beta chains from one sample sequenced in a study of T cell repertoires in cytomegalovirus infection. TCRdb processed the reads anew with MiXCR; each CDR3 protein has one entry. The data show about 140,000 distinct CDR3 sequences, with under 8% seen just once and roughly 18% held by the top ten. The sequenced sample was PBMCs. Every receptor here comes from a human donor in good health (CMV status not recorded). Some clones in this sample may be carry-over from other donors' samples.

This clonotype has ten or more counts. CDR3 in amino acids: CSARDRAGGAGREQYF. CDR3 sequence (DNA): TGCAGTGCTAGAGATAGGGCAGGGGGCGCGGGGAGAGAGCAGTACTTC. V and J are TRBV20-1 and TRBJ2-7; 8 positions match TRBD1. The CDR3 length is 16 residues. Germline CDR1 reads DFQATT; CDR2 reads SNEGSKA (reference sequence). The J segment lost 7 bases and the V segment lost 0 bases, leaving 14 bases of the junction unmatched.

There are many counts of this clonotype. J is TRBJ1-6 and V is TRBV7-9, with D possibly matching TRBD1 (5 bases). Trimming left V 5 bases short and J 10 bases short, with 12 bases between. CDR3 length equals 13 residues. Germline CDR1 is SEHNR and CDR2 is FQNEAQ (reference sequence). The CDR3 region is CASSKDGGSPLHF. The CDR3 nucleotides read TGTGCCAGCAGCAAAGACGGGGGATCACCCCTCCACTTT.

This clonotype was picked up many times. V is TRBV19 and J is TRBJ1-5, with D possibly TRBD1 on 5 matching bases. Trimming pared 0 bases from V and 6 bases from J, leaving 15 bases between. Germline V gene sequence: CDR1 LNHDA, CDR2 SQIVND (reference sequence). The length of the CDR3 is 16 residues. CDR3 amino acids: CASSIDRGRRRQPQHF. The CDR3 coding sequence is TGTGCCAGTAGTATAGATCGGGGACGAAGACGTCAGCCCCAGCATTTT.

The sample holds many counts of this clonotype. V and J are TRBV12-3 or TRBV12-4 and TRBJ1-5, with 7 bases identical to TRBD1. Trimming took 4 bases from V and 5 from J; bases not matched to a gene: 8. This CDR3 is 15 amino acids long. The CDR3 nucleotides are TGTGCCAGCAGTTCCCTCGGGACAGCCGATCAGCCCCAGCATTTT. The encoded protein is CASSSLGTADQPQHF.

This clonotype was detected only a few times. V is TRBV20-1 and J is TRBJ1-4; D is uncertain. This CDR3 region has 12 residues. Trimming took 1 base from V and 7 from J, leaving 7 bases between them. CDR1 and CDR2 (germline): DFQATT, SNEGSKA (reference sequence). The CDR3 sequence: CSARVDGEKLFF. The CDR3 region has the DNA TGCAGTGCTAGAGTTGACGGTGAAAAACTGTTTTTT.

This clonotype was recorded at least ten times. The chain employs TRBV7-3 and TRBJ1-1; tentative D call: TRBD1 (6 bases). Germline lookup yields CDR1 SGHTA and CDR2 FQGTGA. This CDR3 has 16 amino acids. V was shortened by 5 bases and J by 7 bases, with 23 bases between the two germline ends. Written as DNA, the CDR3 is TGTGCCAGCAGCCAGAGAGGGAACAGGGTTCTAGGTGAAGCTTTCTTT. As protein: CASSQRGNRVLGEAFF.

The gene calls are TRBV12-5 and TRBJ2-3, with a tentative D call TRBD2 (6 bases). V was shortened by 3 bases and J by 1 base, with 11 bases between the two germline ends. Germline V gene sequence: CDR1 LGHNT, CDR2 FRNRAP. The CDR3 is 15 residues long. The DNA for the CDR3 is TGTGCTAGTGGTTTAGGTAGCGGAGGCACAGATACGCAGTATTTT. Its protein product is CASGLGSGGTDTQYF.

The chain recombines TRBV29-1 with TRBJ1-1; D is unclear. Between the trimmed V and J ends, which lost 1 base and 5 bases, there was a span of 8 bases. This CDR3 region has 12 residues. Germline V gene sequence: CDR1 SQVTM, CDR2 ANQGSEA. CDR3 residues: CSVEGGWTEAFF. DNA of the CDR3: TGCAGCGTTGAAGGCGGGTGGACTGAAGCTTTCTTT.

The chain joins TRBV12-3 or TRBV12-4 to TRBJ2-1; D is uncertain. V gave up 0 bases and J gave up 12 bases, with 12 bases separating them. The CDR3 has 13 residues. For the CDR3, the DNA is TGTGCCAGCAGTTTAGCTCGGTCCCTCGGGCAGTTCTTC. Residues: CASSLARSLGQFF.

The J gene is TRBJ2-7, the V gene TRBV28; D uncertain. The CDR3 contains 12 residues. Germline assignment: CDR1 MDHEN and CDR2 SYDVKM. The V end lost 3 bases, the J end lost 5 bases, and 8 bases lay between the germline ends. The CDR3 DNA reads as TGTGCCAGCAGTTTTCTAAACCACGAGCAGTACTTC. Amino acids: CASSFLNHEQYF. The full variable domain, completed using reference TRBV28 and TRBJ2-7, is DVKVTQSSRYLVKRTGEKVFLECVQDMDHENMFWYRQDPGLGLRLIYFSYDVKMKEKGDIPEGYSVSREKKERFSLILESASTNQTSMYLCASSFLNHEQYFGPGTRLTVT.

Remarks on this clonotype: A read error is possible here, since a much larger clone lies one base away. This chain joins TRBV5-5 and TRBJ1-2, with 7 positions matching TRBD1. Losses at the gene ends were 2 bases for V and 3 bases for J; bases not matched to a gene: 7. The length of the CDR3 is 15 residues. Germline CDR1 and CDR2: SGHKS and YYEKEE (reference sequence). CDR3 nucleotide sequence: TGTGCCAGCAGCTTATCTCCGGGACAGCACTATGGCTACACCTTC. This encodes CASSLSPGQHYGYTF.

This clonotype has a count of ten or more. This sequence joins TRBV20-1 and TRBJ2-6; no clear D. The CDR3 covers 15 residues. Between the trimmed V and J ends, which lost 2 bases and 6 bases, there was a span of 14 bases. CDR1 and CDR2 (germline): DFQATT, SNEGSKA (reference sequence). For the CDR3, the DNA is TGCAGTGCTAGATCGTGGCCACCGGAGGCCAACGTCCTGACTTTC. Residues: CSARSWPPEANVLTF.